The 20 T cell receptor beta chains below come from one sample, sequenced in a study of blood T cells in healthy people across ages. It was with a sample-barcoded 5' primer and a J-beta primer mix that a second PCR of roughly 7 to 12 cycles was run. TCRdb reprocessed the 5' RACE reads via MiXCR and lists one record per CDR3 protein. The sample lists about 590,000 distinct CDR3 sequences, about 30% occurring once. The sample taken for sequencing was blood. These receptors all come from a woman of 80 years or more in good health.

The chain recombines TRBV6-2 or TRBV6-3 with TRBJ2-1; 9 positions agree with TRBD1. This CDR3 contains 13 residues. Germline CDR1 is MNHEY and CDR2 is SVGEGT. Trimming cost V 6 bases and J 15 bases; bases outside gene matches: 12. The chain's CDR3 is CASSRPTGGDLFF. CDR3 DNA: TGTGCCAGCAGCCGACCGACAGGGGGGGATTTGTTCTTC.

This clonotype was observed a handful of times. The J gene is TRBJ1-1, the V gene TRBV30, with no clear D. This CDR3 is built from 15 residues. Germline V gene lookup returns CDR1 GTSNPN and CDR2 SVGIG (reference sequence). Trimming took 3 bases from V and 1 from J, leaving 15 bases between them. The CDR3 coding sequence is TGTGCCTGGAGCTCGGCTTCGTTCACGAACACTGAAGCTTTCTTT. Its protein product is CAWSSASFTNTEAFF.

This clonotype was observed at least ten times. DNA for the CDR3: TGTGCCAGCAGGCTAGGGGGACGAGTGAACACTGAAGCTTTCTTT. Its translation: CASRLGGRVNTEAFF. The chain joins TRBV6-2 or TRBV6-3 to TRBJ1-1; TRBD1 is a possible D gene (6 bases). Germline CDR1 reads MNHEY; CDR2 reads SVGEGT. The CDR3 loop spans 15 amino acids. V was trimmed by 6 bases and J by 0 bases, leaving 14 bases between them.

This clonotype showed up many times. The V call is TRBV20-1, the J call TRBJ2-5; TRBD2 matches at 10 bases. CDR1 and CDR2 from the germline V gene are DFQATT and SNEGSKA (reference sequence). V dropped 6 bases and J dropped 1; count of bases not matched to a gene: 11. The CDR3 is made up of 16 amino acids. The chain's CDR3 is CSARVTSGAFQETQYF. CDR3 sequence (DNA): TGCAGTGCGCGCGTAACTAGCGGGGCCTTCCAAGAGACCCAGTACTTC.

This clonotype was detected ten times or more. The chain couples TRBV20-1 to TRBJ1-2; the D gene is possibly TRBD1 (5 bases). CDR1 DFQATT and CDR2 SNEGSKA come from the germline V gene (reference sequence). Between the trimmed V and J ends, which lost 1 base and 7 bases, there was a span of 10 bases. The CDR3 contains 12 residues. The CDR3 here is CSARVGTSGYTF. Written as DNA, the CDR3 is TGCAGTGCTAGAGTGGGGACTAGTGGCTACACCTTC.

At least ten counts were recorded for this clonotype. The chain has TRBV5-8 and TRBJ2-3, with 11 bases matching TRBD2. V shed 0 bases and J 4 bases; nucleotides not matched to a gene: 4. The CDR3 has 16 amino acids. The V gene's germline CDR1 is SGHTS and CDR2 YDEGEE. The CDR3 DNA reads as TGTGCCAGCAGCTTGGCCACTAGCGGGGGTTCAGATACGCAGTATTTT. Its translation is CASSLATSGGSDTQYF.

This clonotype has a count of ten or more. The rearrangement joins TRBV6-5 to TRBJ2-5; tentative D call: TRBD2 (7 bases). The CDR3 runs 15 residues. CDR1 and CDR2 (germline): MNHEY, SVGAGI. V was trimmed by 9 bases and J by 5 bases, leaving 22 bases between them. CDR3 sequence reads: CASGGGGGPRETQYF. In nucleotides, the CDR3 is TGTGCCAGTGGGGGCGGCGGGGGCCCCAGGGAGACCCAGTACTTC.

This clonotype was seen only a few times. A much larger clone is a single base away; this may be a read error. The rearrangement uses TRBV4-1 and TRBJ2-1, with TRBD2 identical over 8 bases. Germline V lookup: CDR1 MGHRA, CDR2 YSYEKL. The CDR3 is 16 residues long. Unmatched junction bases numbered 14, after V lost 0 bases and J lost 13 bases. The CDR3 protein is CASSQEGTGGQETQFF. The CDR3 coding sequence is TGCGCCAGCAGCCAAGAGGGAACGGGGGGGCAAGAGACCCAGTTCTTC.

Points on this clonotype: A single base separates this from a much larger clone, so it may be a read error. The chain combines TRBV6-1 with TRBJ2-7; D remains ambiguous. The germline V gene has CDR1 MNHNS and CDR2 SASEGT. The CDR3 loop spans 14 amino acids. The chain's CDR3 is CASSEDRSSYDQYF. CDR3 in DNA: TGTGCCAGCAGTGAAGACCGGAGCTCCTACGATCAGTACTTC.

The rearrangement links TRBV5-5 to TRBJ2-1, with 8 bases matching TRBD1. The V gene's germline CDR1 is SGHKS and CDR2 YYEKEE (reference sequence). V lost 1 base, J lost 7 bases, and 4 bases stayed unmatched. The length of the CDR3 is 14 residues. As DNA, the CDR3 is TGTGCCAGCAGCTTGACGACAGGGGTTAATGAGCAGTTCTTC. Its translation: CASSLTTGVNEQFF.

In DNA, the CDR3 is TGTGCCAGCTCAGGGACAGGGTCTGAAGCTTTCTTT. It codes for CASSGTGSEAFF. The chain employs TRBV18 and TRBJ1-1; 9 bases line up with TRBD1. V lost 5 bases to trimming and J lost 6 bases; unmatched junction nucleotides: 1. The germline V gene encodes CDR1 KGHSH and CDR2 LQKENI. The CDR3 extends over 12 amino acids.

The V and J genes are TRBV10-3 and TRBJ2-4; D gene uncertain. This CDR3 contains 17 residues. Germline CDR1 and CDR2: ENHRY and SYGVKD. Trimming took 0 bases from V and 7 from J, leaving 19 bases between them. CDR3 sequence (DNA): TGTGCCATCAGTGAGTCAGAAGGAGACCCGCTTCGGAACATTCAGTACTTC. It yields the protein CAISESEGDPLRNIQYF.

This clonotype was detected only a few times. It may be a read error: a sequence one base away is much more abundant. The rearrangement joins TRBV9 to TRBJ2-7, with D tentatively TRBD2 (7 bases). Germline-derived CDR1 and CDR2 are SGDLS and YYNGEE. V lost 4 bases to trimming and J lost 5 bases, with 16 bases between them. The CDR3 length is 14 residues. The CDR3 sequence: CASSPWGGPHEQYF. The CDR3 nucleotides are TGTGCCAGCAGCCCCTGGGGGGGCCCCCACGAGCAGTACTTC.

This clonotype turned up a few times. V usage is TRBV10-2 and J usage is TRBJ1-1; TRBD1 might be the D (5 bases). The V gene lost 6 bases and the J gene lost 6 bases, with 17 bases spanning the gap. CDR3 size: 14 residues. The V gene's germline CDR1 is WSHSY and CDR2 SAAADI. The CDR3 sequence: CASRGGGGISEAFF. CDR3 DNA: TGCGCCAGCAGGGGGGGTGGCGGCATCTCTGAAGCTTTCTTT.

The sample holds many counts of this clonotype. The rearrangement joins TRBV20-1 to TRBJ1-2, with 8 bases identical to TRBD1. In germline, CDR1 is DFQATT, CDR2 SNEGSKA (reference sequence). The CDR3 spans 12 residues. Trimming at V came to 0 bases and at J to 6 bases, leaving 0 bases not matched to a gene. The CDR3 reads CSAREQGDGYTF. The CDR3 coding sequence is TGCAGTGCTAGAGAACAGGGGGATGGCTACACCTTC.

In its sample, this clonotype was seen a few times. V usage is TRBV2 and J usage is TRBJ2-1; 7 nucleotides match TRBD2. The J segment lost 5 bases and the V segment lost 3 bases, leaving 10 bases of the junction unmatched. The CDR3 extends over 16 amino acids. Per germline, CDR1 SNHLY and CDR2 FYNNEI. This CDR3 is CASSDVWRGINNEQFF. The CDR3 DNA follows: TGTGCCAGCAGTGATGTCTGGCGGGGGATCAACAATGAGCAGTTCTTC.

The rearrangement joins TRBV9 to TRBJ1-4, with D hard to call. Trimming pared 0 bases from V and 2 bases from J, leaving 17 bases between. Germline CDR1 and CDR2: SGDLS and YYNGEE. The CDR3 length is 18 residues. This CDR3 is CASSVATGNPATNEKLFF. CDR3 in DNA: TGTGCCAGCAGCGTAGCTACCGGGAACCCCGCTACTAATGAAAAACTGTTTTTT.

This clonotype was picked up many times. The chain has TRBV6-5 and TRBJ2-1, with a possible D match to TRBD2 (5 bases). Trimming took 2 bases from V and 7 from J, leaving 9 bases between them. Germline CDR1 is MNHEY and CDR2 is SVGAGI. CDR3 length: 13 residues. As DNA, the CDR3 is TGTGCCAGCAGTTACGGACTGGGGAATGAGCAGTTCTTC. It is translated as CASSYGLGNEQFF.

In regard to this clonotype: A single base separates this from a much larger clone, so it may be a read error. This sequence joins TRBV4-2 and TRBJ2-1; 11 bases map to TRBD2. The V segment lost 8 bases and the J segment 7 bases; nucleotides outside the gene matches: 10. Germline lookup yields CDR1 LGHNA and CDR2 YNFKEQ. CDR3 length equals 15 residues. The CDR3 sequence: CASGTTSGGGNEQFF. The CDR3 nucleotides read TGTGCCAGCGGCACCACTAGCGGGGGTGGAAATGAGCAGTTCTTC.

This clonotype occurred a few times. This sequence joins TRBV5-1 and TRBJ2-1; D not resolved. CDR3 length equals 12 residues. Germline CDR1 is SGHRS and CDR2 is YFSETQ. V lost 0 bases, J lost 13 bases, and 11 bases lay in between. CDR3 DNA sequence: TGCGCCAGCAGCTTGGCCGCGGAGACCCAGTTCTTC. This encodes CASSLAAETQFF.